Shown below are 30 T cell receptor beta chains from a single sample sequenced in a study of blood T cell repertoires in COVID-19. Sequencing was performed with immunoSEQ multiplex PCR; in TCRdb, only in-frame clones are kept and a portion is missing. Of more than 250,000 clones in the sample, roughly nine tenths are singletons; the top ten hold approximately 5.4%. Sequencing was performed on PBMCs or T cells enriched from blood (not recorded which). Receptor source: a woman younger than 45 who had recovered from COVID-19.

This clone has just one count. V gene TRBV12-5 combines with J gene TRBJ1-1; 9 nucleotides agree with TRBD1. The CDR3 covers 15 residues. Germline values: CDR1 LGHNT, CDR2 FRNRAP. Trimming removed 1 base from V and 7 bases from J; junction bases left unmatched: 7. This chain's CDR3 is CASGLGTGVAFEAFF. DNA of the CDR3: TGTGCTAGTGGTTTGGGGACAGGGGTTGCGTTTGAAGCTTTCTTT.

The chain recombines TRBV7-2 with TRBJ1-2; 8 bases fit TRBD1. The CDR3 consists of 12 residues. The J segment lost 5 bases and the V segment lost 6 bases, leaving 2 bases of the junction unmatched. Per germline, CDR1 SGHTA and CDR2 FQGNSA. The CDR3 is CASRRQGYGYTF. As DNA, the CDR3 is TGTGCCAGCAGACGACAGGGGTATGGCTACACCTTC.

The chain has TRBV19 and TRBJ2-2; 8 bases are a match to TRBD1. This CDR3 is 17 amino acids long. CDR1 and CDR2 from the germline V gene are LNHDA and SQIVND (reference sequence). The ends lost 2 bases at V and 2 bases at J; junction bases unmatched: 7. CDR3 coding DNA: TGTGCCAGTAGTATAAGACAGGGGCAATCTAACACCGGGGAGCTGTTTTTT. Translating gives CASSIRQGQSNTGELFF.

In its sample, this clone was seen once. The genes are TRBV2 and TRBJ1-2, with 8 bases matching TRBD1. The trim removed 2 bases at V and 6 bases at J, leaving 2 bases unmatched. The CDR3 runs 13 residues. The germline gives CDR1 SNHLY, CDR2 FYNNEI. CDR3 loop: CASSEQDRDGYTF. CDR3 nucleotides: TGTGCCAGCAGTGAACAGGACAGGGATGGCTACACCTTC.

In this sample, this clone turned up a few times. The chain has TRBV2 and TRBJ1-4; 9 bases fit TRBD1. This CDR3 spans 15 amino acids. With V trimmed by 6 bases and J by 6 bases, 8 bases remained unmatched. Germline-derived CDR1 and CDR2 are SNHLY and FYNNEI. The CDR3 protein is CASRRLGQGYEKLFF. The CDR3 coding sequence is TGTGCCAGCAGGAGATTGGGACAGGGATATGAAAAACTGTTTTTT.

The V gene is TRBV9, the J gene TRBJ1-1; the match to TRBD1 covers 8 bases. Trimming at V came to 2 bases and at J to 7 bases, leaving 4 bases not matched to a gene. The germline V gene has CDR1 SGDLS and CDR2 YYNGEE. The CDR3 loop spans 13 amino acids. The CDR3 reads CASSVSGGVEAFF. As DNA, the CDR3 is TGTGCCAGCAGCGTCTCAGGGGGCGTTGAAGCTTTCTTT.

The chain is built from TRBV11-3 and TRBJ1-2; D is ambiguous. This CDR3 has 13 amino acids. Deletions cut 2 bases from V and 4 bases from J, with 8 bases between. Germline V gene sequence: CDR1 SGHNT, CDR2 YENEEA. CDR3 DNA sequence: TGTGCCAGCAGCTTACGGTCCGGCTATGGCTACACCTTC. Translation gives CASSLRSGYGYTF.

This rearrangement joins TRBV6-2 or TRBV6-3 to TRBJ2-7; 8 bases fit TRBD1. The CDR3 is 16 amino acids. V lost 2 bases and J lost 2; bases outside the gene matches: 8. Germline CDR1 and CDR2: MNHEY and SVGEGT. This CDR3 is CASSYPTGEGTYEQYF. In nucleotides, the CDR3 is TGTGCCAGCAGTTACCCGACAGGGGAAGGAACCTACGAGCAGTACTTC.

V and J are TRBV4-2 and TRBJ1-6, with 9 bases aligning to TRBD1. Germline-derived CDR1 and CDR2 are LGHNA and YNFKEQ. V was clipped by 0 bases and J by 7 bases; unmatched bases: 1. The CDR3 runs 15 residues. The CDR3 region is CASSQDTGGNSPLHF. The CDR3 DNA reads TGTGCCAGCAGCCAAGATACAGGGGGCAATTCACCCCTCCACTTT.

V and J are TRBV5-4 and TRBJ2-1; TRBD2 aligns across 12 bases. The CDR3 sequence is 14 residues long. V shed 5 bases and J 7 bases; nucleotides not matched to a gene: 4. The germline CDR1 and CDR2 sequences are SGHNT and YYREEE (reference sequence). This CDR3 reads CASSSSGGANEQFF. CDR3 DNA sequence: TGTGCCAGCAGTTCTAGCGGGGGGGCAAATGAGCAGTTCTTC.

The gene calls are TRBV27 and TRBJ2-3; 7 nucleotides agree with TRBD1. J was trimmed by 0 bases and V by 5 bases; bases with no gene match: 5. CDR3 length equals 15 residues. Germline CDR1 reads MNHEY; CDR2 reads SMNVEV (reference sequence). This CDR3 reads CASSARDRSTDTQYF. CDR3 DNA: TGTGCCAGCAGTGCCCGGGACAGAAGCACAGATACGCAGTATTTT.

The gene calls are TRBV9 and TRBJ2-5; the D is unclear. Trimming left V 0 bases short and J 0 bases short, with 9 bases between. The CDR3 extends over 15 amino acids. Germline values: CDR1 SGDLS, CDR2 YYNGEE. CDR3 sequence (DNA): TGTGCCAGCAGCGTAGCCGGGTCCTACCAAGAGACCCAGTACTTC. Translated, it gives CASSVAGSYQETQYF.

The chain uses TRBV30 and TRBJ1-2; 11 bases fit TRBD1. The CDR3 covers 16 residues. The V and J ends lost 6 bases and 4 bases, in that order; junction bases with no gene match: 13. Germline assignment: CDR1 GTSNPN and CDR2 SVGIG (reference sequence). CDR3 in amino acids: CACSGQGASLVYGYTF. DNA of the CDR3: TGTGCCTGCTCTGGACAGGGGGCCTCTCTAGTCTATGGCTACACCTTC.

The CDR3 loop reads CASSSPPRTDPDEGEQFF. CDR3 coding DNA: TGTGCCAGTAGTTCCCCGCCTAGGACAGATCCGGATGAAGGTGAGCAGTTCTTC. The J gene is TRBJ2-1, the V gene TRBV19; tentatively, D is TRBD1 (6 bases). V was shortened by 5 bases and J by 9 bases, with 29 bases between the two germline ends. The CDR3 is 18 amino acids. Germline V lookup: CDR1 LNHDA, CDR2 SQIVND (reference sequence).

The V call is TRBV7-8, the J call TRBJ1-6, with 9 bases aligning to TRBD1. Trimming removed 1 base from V and 7 bases from J; junction bases left unmatched: 5. CDR3 size: 16 residues. Germline assignment: CDR1 SGHVS and CDR2 FQNEAQ. CDR3 residues: CASSLGRTGVNSPLHF. The CDR3 DNA sequence: TGTGCCAGCAGCTTAGGGAGGACAGGGGTGAATTCACCCCTCCACTTT.

A single count supports this clone. The chain employs TRBV7-9 and TRBJ2-3; D gene unclear. In germline, CDR1 is SEHNR, CDR2 FQNEAQ (reference sequence). Trimming stripped 1 base from V and 4 bases from J, with 3 bases between. The CDR3 consists of 12 residues. The CDR3 DNA reads as TGTGCCAGCAGCTTAGTCTCAGATACGCAGTATTTT. Amino acid sequence: CASSLVSDTQYF.

The chain recombines TRBV30 with TRBJ1-1, with D possibly TRBD1 on 5 matching bases. V was cut by 0 bases and J by 1 base, with 9 bases left in between. Germline V gives CDR1 GTSNPN, CDR2 SVGIG (reference sequence). This CDR3 spans 14 amino acids. CDR3 sequence: CAWSVGVPNTEAFF. The CDR3 DNA is TGTGCCTGGAGTGTAGGGGTACCGAACACTGAAGCTTTCTTT.

The chain uses TRBV18 and TRBJ2-1; 11 bases map to TRBD1. This CDR3 region has 14 residues. CDR1 and CDR2 (germline): KGHSH, LQKENI. J lost 8 bases, V lost 4 bases, and 4 bases had no gene match. The CDR3 reads CASSQWDRGDEQFF. CDR3 coding DNA: TGTGCCAGCTCACAATGGGACAGGGGGGATGAGCAGTTCTTC.

The chain uses TRBV19 and TRBJ1-6; tentative D call: TRBD1 (6 bases). Trimming removed 7 bases from V and 10 bases from J, with 17 bases in between. The germline V gene encodes CDR1 LNHDA and CDR2 SQIVND (reference sequence). The CDR3 spans 14 residues. Written as DNA, the CDR3 is TGTGCCAGTATCCCGTCAGGGGTAGGGTCACCCCTCCACTTT. Its translation: CASIPSGVGSPLHF.

This rearrangement joins TRBV30 to TRBJ1-2; a weak D match, TRBD1 (5 bases). The V end lost 5 bases, the J end lost 1 base, and 17 bases lay between the germline ends. This CDR3 has 15 residues. Germline V CDR1 and CDR2: GTSNPN, SVGIG (reference sequence). The CDR3 is CAWLSGPEYNYGYTF. The CDR3 bases are TGTGCCTGGCTTTCAGGGCCCGAATATAACTATGGCTACACCTTC.

Worth noting for this clone: The same CDR3 is also encoded by other DNA sequences in this sample. This chain links TRBV18 with TRBJ1-1; 9 nucleotides line up with TRBD1. The CDR3 runs to 13 residues. Per germline, CDR1 KGHSH and CDR2 LQKENI. Trimming took 6 bases from V and 6 from J; bases not matched to a gene: 5. CDR3 loop: CASSPGTGSEAFF. Written as DNA, the CDR3 is TGTGCCAGCTCGCCCGGGACAGGGTCTGAAGCTTTCTTT.

The chain uses TRBV25-1 and TRBJ1-4; no clear D. The CDR3 consists of 10 residues. Trimming removed 6 bases from V and 12 bases from J, with 8 bases in between. Germline assignment: CDR1 MGHDK and CDR2 SYGVNS. CDR3 coding DNA: TGTGCCAGCAGACAGCCTGAACTGTTTTTT. Its translation: CASRQPELFF.

Details on this clone: Other nucleotide sequences from this sample produce the same CDR3. CDR3 sequence (DNA): TGTGCCAGCAGTTTGGGGGGGGGCACTGAAGCTTTCTTT. Its protein is CASSLGGGTEAFF. The J gene is TRBJ1-1, the V gene TRBV12-3 or TRBV12-4; a possible D gene is TRBD1 (5 bases). V gave up 3 bases and J gave up 4 bases, with 9 bases separating them. There are 13 residues in the CDR3.

This clone was counted a single time. This chain connects TRBV7-3 to TRBJ2-2; maybe TRBD2 (7 bases). The V end was cut by 1 base, the J end by 4 bases, with 13 bases between. CDR3 size: 16 residues. Germline V gene sequence: CDR1 SGHTA, CDR2 FQGTGA. Written as DNA, the CDR3 is TGTGCCAGCAGCTTAAGTCGGGGGGCGCCCACCGGGGAGCTGTTTTTT. This translates into CASSLSRGAPTGELFF.

The rearrangement links TRBV9 to TRBJ1-2; D uncertain. The V end lost 0 bases, the J end lost 4 bases, and 13 bases lay between the germline ends. This CDR3 comprises 15 residues. Germline CDR1 reads SGDLS; CDR2 reads YYNGEE. This CDR3 is CASSVVPEDSYGYTF. CDR3 sequence (DNA): TGTGCCAGCAGCGTAGTCCCCGAGGACTCCTATGGCTACACCTTC.

The rearrangement joins TRBV27 to TRBJ1-4, with TRBD1 matching over 7 bases. Trimming took 3 bases from V and 11 from J; bases not matched to a gene: 9. The germline V gene encodes CDR1 MNHEY and CDR2 SMNVEV (reference sequence). CDR3 length: 14 amino acids. In DNA form, the CDR3 reads TGTGCCAGCAGTTTTGGGGGGACAGTGTTGAAACTGTTTTTT. Translation gives CASSFGGTVLKLFF.

The V call is TRBV9, the J call TRBJ2-1; D might be TRBD2 (6 bases). CDR3 length: 15 amino acids. Per the germline V gene, CDR1 is SGDLS and CDR2 is YYNGEE. V shed 4 bases and J shed 8 bases, with 19 bases lying between them. Here the CDR3 DNA reads TGTGCCAGCAGCCCGCGGACTATTAGCCCCGATGAGCAGTTCTTC. Protein: CASSPRTISPDEQFF.

The gene calls are TRBV4-3 and TRBJ1-2; TRBD1 matches at 10 bases. CDR3 length equals 14 residues. V shed 4 bases, J shed 7 bases, and the junction held 6 bases outside the gene matches. From germline, CDR1 is LGHNA and CDR2 YSLEER. The chain's CDR3 is CASSPTGGAVGYTF. The CDR3 nucleotides read TGCGCCAGCAGCCCGACAGGGGGCGCGGTTGGCTACACCTTC.

The chain links TRBV6-5 to TRBJ1-2, with 7 bases matching TRBD1. Germline assignment: CDR1 MNHEY and CDR2 SVGAGI. The CDR3 sequence is 13 residues long. Germline trimming cut 6 bases from V and 8 bases from J; bases unmatched to any gene: 9. This CDR3 reads CASSQDRVGGYTF. CDR3 nucleotides: TGTGCCAGCAGCCAAGACAGGGTGGGAGGCTACACCTTC.

This sequence joins TRBV18 and TRBJ1-1; 7 bases agree with TRBD1. This CDR3 is built from 13 residues. Germline assignment: CDR1 KGHSH and CDR2 LQKENI. J gave up 1 base and V 8 bases, and 4 bases lay outside the gene matches. The CDR3 is CASAGQPNTEAFF. CDR3 nucleotide sequence: TGTGCCAGCGCGGGACAGCCGAACACTGAAGCTTTCTTT.